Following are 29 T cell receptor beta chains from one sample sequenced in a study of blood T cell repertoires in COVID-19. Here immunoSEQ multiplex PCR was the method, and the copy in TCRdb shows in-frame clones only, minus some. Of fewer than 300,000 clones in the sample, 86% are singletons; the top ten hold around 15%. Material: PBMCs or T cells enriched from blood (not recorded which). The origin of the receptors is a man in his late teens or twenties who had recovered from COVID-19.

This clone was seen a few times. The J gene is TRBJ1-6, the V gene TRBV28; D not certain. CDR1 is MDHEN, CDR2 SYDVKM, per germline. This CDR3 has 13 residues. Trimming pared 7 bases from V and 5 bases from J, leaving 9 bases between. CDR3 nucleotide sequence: TGTGCCAGCACCCTTGAGAATAATTCACCCCTCCACTTT. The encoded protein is CASTLENNSPLHF.

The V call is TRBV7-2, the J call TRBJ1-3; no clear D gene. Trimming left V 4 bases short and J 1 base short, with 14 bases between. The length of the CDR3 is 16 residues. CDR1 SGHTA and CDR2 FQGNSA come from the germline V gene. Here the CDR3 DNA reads TGTGCCAGCAGCTCACGGGCCGGGAAGTCTGGAAACACCATATATTTT. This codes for CASSSRAGKSGNTIYF.

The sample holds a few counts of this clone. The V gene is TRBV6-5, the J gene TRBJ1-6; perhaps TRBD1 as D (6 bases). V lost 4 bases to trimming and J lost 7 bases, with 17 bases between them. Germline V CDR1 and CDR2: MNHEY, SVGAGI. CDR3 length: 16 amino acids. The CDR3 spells CASSFWEHTGNSPLHF. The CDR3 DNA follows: TGTGCCAGCAGTTTTTGGGAACACACAGGGAATTCACCCCTCCACTTT.

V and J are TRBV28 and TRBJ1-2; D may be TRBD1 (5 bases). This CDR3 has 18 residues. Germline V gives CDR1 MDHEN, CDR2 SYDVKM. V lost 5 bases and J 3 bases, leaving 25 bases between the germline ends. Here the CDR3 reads CASSPAPGLPKWDYGYTF. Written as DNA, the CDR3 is TGTGCCAGCAGTCCGGCCCCGGGACTGCCCAAGTGGGACTATGGCTACACCTTC.

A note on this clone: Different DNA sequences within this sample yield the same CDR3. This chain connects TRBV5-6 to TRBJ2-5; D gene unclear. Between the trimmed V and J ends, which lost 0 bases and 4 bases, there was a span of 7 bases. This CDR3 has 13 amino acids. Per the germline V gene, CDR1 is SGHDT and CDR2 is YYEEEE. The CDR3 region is CASSLERRETQYF. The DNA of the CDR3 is TGTGCCAGCAGCTTGGAAAGGAGAGAGACCCAGTACTTC.

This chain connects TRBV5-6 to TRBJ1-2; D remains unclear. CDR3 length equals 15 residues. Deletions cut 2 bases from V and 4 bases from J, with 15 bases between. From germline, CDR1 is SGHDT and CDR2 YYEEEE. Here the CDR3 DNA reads TGTGCCAGCAGCTTTTTCGGAGAGACCTTCTATGGCTACACCTTC. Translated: CASSFFGETFYGYTF.

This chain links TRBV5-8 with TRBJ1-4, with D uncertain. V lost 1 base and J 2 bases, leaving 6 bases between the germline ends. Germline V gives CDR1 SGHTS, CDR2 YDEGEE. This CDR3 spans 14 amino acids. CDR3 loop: CASSLRGTNEKLFF. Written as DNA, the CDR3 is TGTGCCAGCAGCTTGAGAGGGACTAATGAAAAACTGTTTTTT. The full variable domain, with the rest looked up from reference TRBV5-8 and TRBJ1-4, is EAGVTQSPTHLIKTRGQQATLRCSPISGHTSVYWYQQALGLGLQFLLWYDEGEERNRGNFPPRFSGRQFPNYSSELNVNALELEDSALYLCASSLRGTNEKLFFGSGTQLSVL.

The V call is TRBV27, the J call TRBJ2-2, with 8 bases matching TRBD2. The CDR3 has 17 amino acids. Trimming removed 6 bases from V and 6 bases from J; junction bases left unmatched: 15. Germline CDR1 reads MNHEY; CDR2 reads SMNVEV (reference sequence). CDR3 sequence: CASRDASPAGRAGELFF. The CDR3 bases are TGTGCCAGCAGGGATGCTTCCCCAGCCGGGAGGGCCGGGGAGCTGTTTTTT.

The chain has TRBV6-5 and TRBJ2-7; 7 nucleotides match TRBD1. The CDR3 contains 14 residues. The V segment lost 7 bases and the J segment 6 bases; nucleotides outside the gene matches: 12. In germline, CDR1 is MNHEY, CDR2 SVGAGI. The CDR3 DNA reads TGTGCCAGCAAACCCGGGACAGCGCAGGCCGAGCAGTACTTC. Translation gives CASKPGTAQAEQYF.

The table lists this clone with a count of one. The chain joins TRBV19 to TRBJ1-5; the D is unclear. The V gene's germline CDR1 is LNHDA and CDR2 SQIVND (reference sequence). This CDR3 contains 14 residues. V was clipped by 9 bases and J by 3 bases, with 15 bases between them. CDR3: CASKTNGDNQPQHF. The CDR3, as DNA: TGTGCCAGCAAGACAAACGGGGACAATCAGCCCCAGCATTTT. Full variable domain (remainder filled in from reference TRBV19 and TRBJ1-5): DGGITQSPKYLFRKEGQNVTLSCEQNLNHDAMYWYRQDPGQGLRLIYYSQIVNDFQKGDIAEGYSVSREKKESFPLTVTSAQKNPTAFYLCASKTNGDNQPQHFGDGTRLSIL.

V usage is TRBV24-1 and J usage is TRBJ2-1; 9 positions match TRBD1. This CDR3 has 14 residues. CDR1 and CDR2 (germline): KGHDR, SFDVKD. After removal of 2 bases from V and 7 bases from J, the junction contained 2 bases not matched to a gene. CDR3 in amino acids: CATSDWDRANEQFF. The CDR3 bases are TGTGCCACCAGTGATTGGGACAGGGCAAATGAGCAGTTCTTC.

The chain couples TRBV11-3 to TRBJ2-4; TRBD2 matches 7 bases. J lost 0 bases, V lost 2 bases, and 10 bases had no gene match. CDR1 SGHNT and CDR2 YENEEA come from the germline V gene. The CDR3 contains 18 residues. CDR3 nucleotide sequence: TGTGCCAGCAGCTTATACGCTAGCGGAGCAATAGCCAAAAACATTCAGTACTTC. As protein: CASSLYASGAIAKNIQYF.

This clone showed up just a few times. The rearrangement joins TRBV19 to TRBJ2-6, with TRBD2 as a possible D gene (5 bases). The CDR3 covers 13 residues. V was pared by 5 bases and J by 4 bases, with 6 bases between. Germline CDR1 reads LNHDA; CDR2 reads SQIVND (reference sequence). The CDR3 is CASSEGGANVLTF. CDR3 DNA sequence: TGTGCCAGTAGTGAGGGAGGGGCCAACGTCCTGACTTTC.

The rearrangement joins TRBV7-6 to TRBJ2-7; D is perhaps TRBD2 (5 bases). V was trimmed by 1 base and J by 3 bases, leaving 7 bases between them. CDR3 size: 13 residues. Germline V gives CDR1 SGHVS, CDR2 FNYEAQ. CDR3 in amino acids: CASSLGEGYEQYF. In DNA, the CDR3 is TGTGCCAGCAGCTTAGGAGAGGGCTACGAGCAGTACTTC.

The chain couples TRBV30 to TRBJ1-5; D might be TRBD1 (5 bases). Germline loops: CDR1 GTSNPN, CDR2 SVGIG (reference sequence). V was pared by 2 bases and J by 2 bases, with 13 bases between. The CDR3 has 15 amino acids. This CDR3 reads CAWSRSTGGNQPQHF. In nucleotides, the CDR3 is TGTGCCTGGAGTAGGTCTACGGGGGGCAATCAGCCCCAGCATTTT.

Here the CDR3 reads CASSLQPGGDNEQFF. The CDR3 bases are TGCGCCAGCAGCTTGCAGCCGGGAGGAGACAATGAGCAGTTCTTC. This chain links TRBV5-1 with TRBJ2-1; 7 bases are a match to TRBD2. Germline values: CDR1 SGHRS, CDR2 YFSETQ. Trimming at V came to 1 base and at J to 5 bases, leaving 6 bases not matched to a gene. CDR3 length: 15 residues.

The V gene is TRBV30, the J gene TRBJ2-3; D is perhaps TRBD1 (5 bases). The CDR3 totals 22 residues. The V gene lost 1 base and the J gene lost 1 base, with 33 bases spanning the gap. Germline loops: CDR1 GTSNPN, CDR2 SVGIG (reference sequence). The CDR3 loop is CAWSGPRPNDLSGYYGTDTQYF. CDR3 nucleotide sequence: TGTGCCTGGAGTGGACCCCGTCCCAATGACTTGTCAGGGTACTACGGCACAGATACGCAGTATTTT.

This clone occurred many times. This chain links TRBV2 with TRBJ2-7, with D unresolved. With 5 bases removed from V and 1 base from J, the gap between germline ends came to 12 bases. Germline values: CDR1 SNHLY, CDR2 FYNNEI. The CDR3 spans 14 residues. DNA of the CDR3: TGTGCCAGCAGTACGCAGGCCGTATCCTACGAGCAGTACTTC. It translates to CASSTQAVSYEQYF.

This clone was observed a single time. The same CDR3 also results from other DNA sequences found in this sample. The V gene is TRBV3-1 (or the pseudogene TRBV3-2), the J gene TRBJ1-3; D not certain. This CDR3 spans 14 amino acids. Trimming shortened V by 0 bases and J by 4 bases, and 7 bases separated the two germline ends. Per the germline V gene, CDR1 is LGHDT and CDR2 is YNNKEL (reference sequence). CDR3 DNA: TGTGCCAGCAGCCAAGAAGGCGGGGGAAACACCATATATTTT. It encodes CASSQEGGGNTIYF.

CDR3 amino acids: CSVGAGGPNYGYTF. The CDR3 nucleotides are TGCAGCGTTGGAGCAGGGGGGCCAAACTATGGCTACACCTTC. This chain uses TRBV29-1 with TRBJ1-2; 7 nucleotides line up with TRBD1. CDR1 and CDR2 (germline): SQVTM, ANQGSEA. The CDR3 consists of 14 residues. V lost 4 bases, J lost 2 bases, and 7 bases stayed unmatched.

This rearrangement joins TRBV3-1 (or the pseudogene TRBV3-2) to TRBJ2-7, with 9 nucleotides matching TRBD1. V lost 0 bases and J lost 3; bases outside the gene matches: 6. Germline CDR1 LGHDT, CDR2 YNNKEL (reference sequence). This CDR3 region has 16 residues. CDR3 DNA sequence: TGTGCCAGCAGCCAAGATCCCCGGGACAGGGACTACGAGCAGTACTTC. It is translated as CASSQDPRDRDYEQYF.

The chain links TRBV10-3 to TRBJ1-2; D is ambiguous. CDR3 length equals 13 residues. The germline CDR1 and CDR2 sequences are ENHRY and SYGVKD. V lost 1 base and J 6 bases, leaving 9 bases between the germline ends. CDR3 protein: CAISEFSEDGYTF. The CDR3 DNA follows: TGTGCCATCAGTGAGTTCTCAGAAGATGGCTACACCTTC.

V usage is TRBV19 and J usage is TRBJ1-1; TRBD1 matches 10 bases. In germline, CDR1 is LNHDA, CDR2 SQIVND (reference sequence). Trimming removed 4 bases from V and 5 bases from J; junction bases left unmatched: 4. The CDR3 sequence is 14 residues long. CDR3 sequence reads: CASSRQGASTEAFF. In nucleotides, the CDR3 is TGTGCCAGTAGTAGACAGGGGGCAAGTACTGAAGCTTTCTTT. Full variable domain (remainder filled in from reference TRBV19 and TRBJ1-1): DGGITQSPKYLFRKEGQNVTLSCEQNLNHDAMYWYRQDPGQGLRLIYYSQIVNDFQKGDIAEGYSVSREKKESFPLTVTSAQKNPTAFYLCASSRQGASTEAFFGQGTRLTVV.

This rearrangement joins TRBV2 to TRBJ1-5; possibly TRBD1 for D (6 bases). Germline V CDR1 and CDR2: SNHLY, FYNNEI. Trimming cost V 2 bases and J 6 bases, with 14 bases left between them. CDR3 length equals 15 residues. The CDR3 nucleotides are TGTGCCAGCAGTGAATGGACGGGACATGGTCAGCCCCAGCATTTT. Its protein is CASSEWTGHGQPQHF. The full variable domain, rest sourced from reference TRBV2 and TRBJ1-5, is EPEVTQTPSHQVTQMGQEVILRCVPISNHLYFYWYRQILGQKVEFLVSFYNNEISEKSEIFDDQFSVERPDGSNFTLKIRSTKLEDSAMYFCASSEWTGHGQPQHFGDGTRLSIL.

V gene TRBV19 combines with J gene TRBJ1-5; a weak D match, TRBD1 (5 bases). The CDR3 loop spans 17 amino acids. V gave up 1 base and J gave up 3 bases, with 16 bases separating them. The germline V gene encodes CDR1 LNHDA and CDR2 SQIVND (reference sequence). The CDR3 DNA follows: TGTGCCAGTAGTATAGCCGCCACAGGAGGGCTCAATCAGCCCCAGCATTTT. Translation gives CASSIAATGGLNQPQHF.

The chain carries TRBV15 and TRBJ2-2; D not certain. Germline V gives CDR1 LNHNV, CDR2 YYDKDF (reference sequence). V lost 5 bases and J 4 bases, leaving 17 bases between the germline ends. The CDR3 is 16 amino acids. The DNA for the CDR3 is TGTGCCACCAGCTCTAGTAGTCGGATGCCCACCGGGGAGCTGTTTTTT. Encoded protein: CATSSSSRMPTGELFF. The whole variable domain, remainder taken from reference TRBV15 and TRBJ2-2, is DAMVIQNPRYQVTQFGKPVTLSCSQTLNHNVMYWYQQKSSQAPKLLFHYYDKDFNNEADTPDNFQSRRPNTSFCFLDIRSPGLGDTAMYLCATSSSSRMPTGELFFGEGSRLTVL.

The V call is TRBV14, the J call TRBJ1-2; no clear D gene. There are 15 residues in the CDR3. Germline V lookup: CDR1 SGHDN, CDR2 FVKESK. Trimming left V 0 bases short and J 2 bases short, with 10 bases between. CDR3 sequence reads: CASSQDLGTNYGYTF. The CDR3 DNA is TGTGCCAGCAGCCAAGATTTGGGCACAAACTATGGCTACACCTTC.

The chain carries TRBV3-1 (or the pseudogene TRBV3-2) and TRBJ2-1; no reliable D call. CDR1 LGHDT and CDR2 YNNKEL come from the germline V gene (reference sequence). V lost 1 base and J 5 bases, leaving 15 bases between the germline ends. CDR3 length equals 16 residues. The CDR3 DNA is TGTGCCAGCAGCCAAGGAGCAACGAGGATTAACAATGAGCAGTTCTTC. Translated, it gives CASSQGATRINNEQFF.

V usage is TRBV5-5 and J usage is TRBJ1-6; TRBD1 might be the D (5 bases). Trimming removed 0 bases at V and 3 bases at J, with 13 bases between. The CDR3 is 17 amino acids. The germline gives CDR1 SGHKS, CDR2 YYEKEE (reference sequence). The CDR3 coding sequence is TGTGCCAGCAGCTTGGCTTTGTCAGGGATCTATAATTCACCCCTCCACTTT. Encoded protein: CASSLALSGIYNSPLHF.